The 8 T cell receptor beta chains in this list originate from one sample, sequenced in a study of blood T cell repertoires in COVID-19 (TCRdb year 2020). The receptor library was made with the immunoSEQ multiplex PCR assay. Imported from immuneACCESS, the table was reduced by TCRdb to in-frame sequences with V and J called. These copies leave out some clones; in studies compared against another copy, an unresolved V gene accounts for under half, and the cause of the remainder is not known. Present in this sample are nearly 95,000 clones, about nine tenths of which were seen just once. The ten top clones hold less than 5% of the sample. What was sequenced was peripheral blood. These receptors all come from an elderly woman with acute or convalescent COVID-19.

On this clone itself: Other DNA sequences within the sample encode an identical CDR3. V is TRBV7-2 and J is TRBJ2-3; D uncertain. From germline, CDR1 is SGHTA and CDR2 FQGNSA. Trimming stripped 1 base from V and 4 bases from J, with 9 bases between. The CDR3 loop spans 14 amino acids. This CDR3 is CASSLVLAADTQYF. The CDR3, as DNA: TGTGCCAGCAGCTTAGTCTTAGCAGCAGATACGCAGTATTTT.

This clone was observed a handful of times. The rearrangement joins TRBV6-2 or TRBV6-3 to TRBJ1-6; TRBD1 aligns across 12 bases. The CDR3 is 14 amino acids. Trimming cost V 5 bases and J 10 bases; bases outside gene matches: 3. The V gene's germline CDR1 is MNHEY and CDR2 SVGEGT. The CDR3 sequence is CASSLGTGGSPLHF. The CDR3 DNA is TGTGCCAGCAGTCTCGGGACAGGGGGCTCACCCCTCCACTTT.

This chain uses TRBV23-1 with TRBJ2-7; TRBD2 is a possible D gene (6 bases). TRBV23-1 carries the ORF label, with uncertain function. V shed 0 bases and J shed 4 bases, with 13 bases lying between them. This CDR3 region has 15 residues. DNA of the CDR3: TGCGCCAGCAGTCAATCGAACAGGAGGGGATACGAGCAGTACTTC. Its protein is CASSQSNRRGYEQYF.

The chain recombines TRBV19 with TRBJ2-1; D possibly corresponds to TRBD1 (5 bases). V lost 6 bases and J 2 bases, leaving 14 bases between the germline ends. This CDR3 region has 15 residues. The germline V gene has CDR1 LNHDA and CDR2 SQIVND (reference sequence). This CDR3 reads CASSDKTDAYNEQFF. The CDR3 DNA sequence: TGTGCCAGTAGCGATAAGACAGATGCCTACAATGAGCAGTTCTTC. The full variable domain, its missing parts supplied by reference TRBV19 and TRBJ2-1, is DGGITQSPKYLFRKEGQNVTLSCEQNLNHDAMYWYRQDPGQGLRLIYYSQIVNDFQKGDIAEGYSVSREKKESFPLTVTSAQKNPTAFYLCASSDKTDAYNEQFFGPGTRLTVL.

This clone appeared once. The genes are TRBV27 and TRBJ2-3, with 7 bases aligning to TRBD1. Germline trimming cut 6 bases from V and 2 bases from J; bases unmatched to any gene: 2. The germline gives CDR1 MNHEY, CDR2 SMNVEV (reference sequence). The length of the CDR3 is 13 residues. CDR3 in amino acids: CASRRGHTDTQYF. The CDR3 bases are TGTGCCAGCAGAAGGGGGCACACAGATACGCAGTATTTT.

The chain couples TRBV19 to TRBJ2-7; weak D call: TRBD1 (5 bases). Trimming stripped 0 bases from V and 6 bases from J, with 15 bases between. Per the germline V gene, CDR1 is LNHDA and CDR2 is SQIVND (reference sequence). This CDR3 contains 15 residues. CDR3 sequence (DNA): TGTGCCAGTAGTATAGAGGGTAGGGGTCTACGCGAGCAGTACTTC. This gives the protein CASSIEGRGLREQYF. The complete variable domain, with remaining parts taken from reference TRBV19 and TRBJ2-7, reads DGGITQSPKYLFRKEGQNVTLSCEQNLNHDAMYWYRQDPGQGLRLIYYSQIVNDFQKGDIAEGYSVSREKKESFPLTVTSAQKNPTAFYLCASSIEGRGLREQYFGPGTRLTVT.

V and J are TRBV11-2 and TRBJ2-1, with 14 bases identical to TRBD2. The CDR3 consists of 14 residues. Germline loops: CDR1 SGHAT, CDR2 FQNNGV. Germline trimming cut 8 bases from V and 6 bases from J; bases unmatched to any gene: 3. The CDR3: CASRTSGGPNEQFF. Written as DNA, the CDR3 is TGTGCCAGCCGGACTAGCGGGGGGCCCAATGAGCAGTTCTTC.

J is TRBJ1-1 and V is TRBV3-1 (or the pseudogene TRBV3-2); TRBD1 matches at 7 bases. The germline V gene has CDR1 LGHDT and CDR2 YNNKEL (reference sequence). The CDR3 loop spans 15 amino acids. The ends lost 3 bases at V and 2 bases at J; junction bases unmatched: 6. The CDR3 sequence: CASSQNRGLNTEAFF. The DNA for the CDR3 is TGTGCCAGCAGCCAGAACAGGGGTCTCAACACTGAAGCTTTCTTT.